One sample yielded the 24 T cell receptor beta chains listed below, sequenced in a study of human T cells and chemical hapten exposure. TCRdb re-analysed the RACE reads in MiXCR, keeping a single row per CDR3 protein. This sample has 95,000 to 150,000 distinct CDR3 sequences; about 13% occur once, and the top ten carry around 2.8%. Time point denoted: pre-sensitization, week 0. Treatment meaning: therapeutic diphenylcyclopropenone sensitization with weekly scalp DPC. The material was whole blood, obtained in connection with sensitization to the hapten diphenylcyclopropenone (DPC). The receptors derive from a woman under 30 with alopecia areata. Some clones in this sample may be carry-over from other donors' samples.

This clonotype has a count of ten or more. The chain recombines TRBV4-3 with TRBJ2-7, with D possibly called TRBD1 or TRBD2 (5 bases each). There are 14 residues in the CDR3. V was trimmed by 4 bases and J by 1 base, leaving 11 bases between them. Germline V gene data show CDR1 as LGHNA and CDR2 as YSLEER. In DNA form, the CDR3 reads TGCGCCAGCAGCCCCCCGGGACGGTCCTACGAGCAGTACTTC. Protein: CASSPPGRSYEQYF.

This clonotype was seen repeatedly, ten times or more. V and J are TRBV7-6 and TRBJ2-3; 7 positions match TRBD2. V trimming: 5 bases; J trimming: 4 bases; junction bases outside the gene matches: 12. CDR3 length equals 16 residues. CDR1 and CDR2 from the germline V gene are SGHVS and FNYEAQ. CDR3 bases: TGTGCCAGCAGCCTATCGGGACTAAAGAACTCAGATACGCAGTATTTT. It is translated as CASSLSGLKNSDTQYF.

This sequence joins TRBV20-1 and TRBJ1-1; a possible D gene is TRBD1 (6 bases). V was cut by 6 bases and J by 10 bases, with 15 bases left in between. The CDR3 contains 11 residues. Per germline, CDR1 DFQATT and CDR2 SNEGSKA (reference sequence). The CDR3 is CSARFGQTAFF. For the CDR3, the DNA is TGCAGTGCCCGTTTCGGACAGACAGCTTTCTTT.

The table lists this clonotype with a few counts. The chain uses TRBV30 and TRBJ2-2; D possibly uses TRBD1 or TRBD2 (5 bases each). V dropped 5 bases and J dropped 6 bases, with 10 bases sitting between them. This CDR3 has 12 amino acids. Germline CDR1 is GTSNPN and CDR2 is SVGIG (reference sequence). CDR3 in amino acids: CAWFQGAGELFF. CDR3 DNA sequence: TGTGCCTGGTTCCAGGGAGCCGGGGAGCTGTTTTTT.

This clonotype was counted at least ten times. This sequence joins TRBV15 and TRBJ2-7; 10 positions agree with TRBD1. With V trimmed by 4 bases and J by 4 bases, 10 bases remained unmatched. Germline values: CDR1 LNHNV, CDR2 YYDKDF (reference sequence). The CDR3 loop spans 16 amino acids. This CDR3 is CATSKGTGTGAYEQYF. CDR3 nucleotide sequence: TGTGCCACCAGCAAGGGAACGGGGACAGGGGCGTACGAGCAGTACTTC.

The chain couples TRBV18 to TRBJ2-7; 12 bases fit TRBD1. Per the germline V gene, CDR1 is KGHSH and CDR2 is LQKENI. This CDR3 is 15 amino acids long. V trimming: 6 bases; J trimming: 4 bases; junction bases outside the gene matches: 7. The CDR3 spells CASSVPGQGAYEQYF. CDR3 DNA: TGTGCCAGCTCGGTCCCGGGACAGGGGGCTTACGAGCAGTACTTC.

This clonotype was seen more than once but under ten times. The gene calls are TRBV6-2 or TRBV6-3 and TRBJ1-2, with 10 bases lining up with TRBD1. The CDR3 has 13 residues. Looked up from germline, CDR1 is MNHEY and CDR2 is SVGEGT. V shed 6 bases, J shed 9 bases, and the junction held 7 bases outside the gene matches. CDR3 in amino acids: CASRQRTGGSYTF. CDR3 coding DNA: TGTGCCAGCAGACAACGGACAGGGGGAAGCTACACCTTC.

The chain combines TRBV7-6 with TRBJ1-6; unclear D gene. CDR3 length: 14 residues. V lost 5 bases and J lost 10, with 15 bases in between. The germline gives CDR1 SGHVS, CDR2 FNYEAQ. The CDR3 nucleotides are TGTGCCAGCAGCCCTGAAATACTCGGATCACCCCTCCACTTT. Translating gives CASSPEILGSPLHF. Full variable domain (rest looked up from reference TRBV7-6 and TRBJ1-6): GAGVSQSPRYKVTKRGQDVALRCDPISGHVSLYWYRQALGQGPEFLTYFNYEAQQDKSGLPNDRFSAERPEGSISTLTIQRTEQRDSAMYRCASSPEILGSPLHFGNGTRLTVT.

The chain uses TRBV5-5 and TRBJ2-5, with 9 nucleotides matching TRBD1. Germline CDR1 reads SGHKS; CDR2 reads YYEKEE (reference sequence). Unmatched junction bases numbered 12, after V lost 1 base and J lost 5 bases. This CDR3 spans 17 amino acids. In DNA, the CDR3 is TGTGCCAGCAGCTTGATCCCCCAAACAGGGGGCGGTGAGACCCAGTACTTC. Translated, it gives CASSLIPQTGGGETQYF. The full variable domain, in which reference TRBV5-5 and TRBJ2-5 provide the parts outside the CDR3, is DAGVTQSPTHLIKTRGQQVTLRCSPISGHKSVSWYQQVLGQGPQFIFQYYEKEERGRGNFPDRFSARQFPNYSSELNVNALLLGDSALYLCASSLIPQTGGGETQYFGPGTRLLVL.

This clonotype was seen a few times. In DNA form, the CDR3 reads TGTGCCAGCCAAATGACTAGCGGGGGTCCGAACACCGGGGAGCTGTTTTTT. Translated: CASQMTSGGPNTGELFF. The V gene is TRBV6-2 or TRBV6-3, the J gene TRBJ2-2, with TRBD2 matching over 12 bases. CDR3 length equals 17 residues. The junction had 7 bases not matched to a gene; V was cut back by 8 bases and J by 0 bases. The germline V gene encodes CDR1 MNHEY and CDR2 SVGEGT.

Only a few counts were recorded for this clonotype. The chain employs TRBV3-1 and TRBJ1-6; the D gene is possibly TRBD1 (6 bases). This CDR3 comprises 14 residues. Germline CDR1 is LGHDT and CDR2 is YNNKEL (reference sequence). V gave up 1 base and J gave up 10 bases, with 11 bases separating them. CDR3 DNA sequence: TGTGCCAGCAGCCAAGGACAGGCTTACTCACCCCTCCACTTT. Amino acids: CASSQGQAYSPLHF.

This clonotype came up a few times. The chain joins TRBV24-1 to TRBJ1-5; D unresolved. This CDR3 region has 12 residues. Trimming took 11 bases from V and 8 from J, leaving 15 bases between them. CDR1 is KGHDR, CDR2 SFDVKD, per germline. The DNA for the CDR3 is TGTGCCATTGCTAACTCCAGCGAGCCCCAGCATTTT. It translates to CAIANSSEPQHF.

The chain links TRBV5-1 to TRBJ2-5; 7 nucleotides agree with TRBD2. V was pared by 2 bases and J by 2 bases, with 9 bases of the junction left unmatched. Germline CDR1 is SGHRS and CDR2 is YFSETQ. This CDR3 contains 16 residues. This chain's CDR3 is CASSFDRGVKQETQYF. The CDR3 DNA sequence: TGCGCCAGCAGCTTCGATCGGGGGGTAAAGCAAGAGACCCAGTACTTC.

The V call is TRBV29-1, the J call TRBJ2-7, with 7 bases aligning to TRBD2. From germline, CDR1 is SQVTM and CDR2 ANQGSEA. V was pared by 4 bases and J by 4 bases, with 7 bases of the junction left unmatched. CDR3 length equals 13 residues. The CDR3 sequence is CSVVPAGKYEQYF. The CDR3, as DNA: TGCAGCGTTGTTCCAGCGGGAAAATACGAGCAGTACTTC.

This clonotype was recorded many times. The rearrangement links TRBV7-8 to TRBJ2-1, with D hard to call. The CDR3 is 15 amino acids. Trimming took off 1 base at V and 3 bases at J, with 10 bases between the two ends. Germline assignment: CDR1 SGHVS and CDR2 FQNEAQ. Written as DNA, the CDR3 is TGTGCCAGCAGCTTAGTGGGTAAGGGCTACAATGAGCAGTTCTTC. It is translated as CASSLVGKGYNEQFF.

The rearrangement uses TRBV6-6 and TRBJ1-1; 7 bases agree with TRBD1. The CDR3 is 13 residues long. Germline loops: CDR1 MNHNY, CDR2 SVGAGI (reference sequence). With V trimmed by 6 bases and J by 1 base, 2 bases remained unmatched. The CDR3 loop reads CASRPGGNTEAFF. CDR3 DNA: TGTGCCAGCAGGCCAGGGGGGAACACTGAAGCTTTCTTT.

V usage is TRBV9 and J usage is TRBJ2-1, with a tentative D call TRBD1 (6 bases). V was clipped by 3 bases and J by 5 bases, with 9 bases between them. CDR1 and CDR2 (germline): SGDLS, YYNGEE. This CDR3 has 13 amino acids. CDR3 protein: CASSERQDNEQFF. The CDR3 nucleotides read TGTGCCAGCAGCGAACGACAGGACAATGAGCAGTTCTTC.

The CDR3 is CSAKTSNTEAFF. The DNA for the CDR3 is TGCAGTGCTAAAACCTCGAACACTGAAGCTTTCTTT. The chain has TRBV20-1 and TRBJ1-1, with D unresolved. The CDR3 totals 12 residues. V was pared by 4 bases and J by 1 base, with 7 bases between. Germline CDR1 is DFQATT and CDR2 is SNEGSKA (reference sequence).

The chain couples TRBV10-1 to TRBJ2-7, with TRBD2 identical over 9 bases. This CDR3 spans 16 amino acids. CDR1 is WNHNN, CDR2 SYGVQD, per germline (reference sequence). The junction had 6 bases not matched to a gene; V was cut back by 3 bases and J by 0 bases. CDR3: CASSESGLAHSYEQYF. The DNA of the CDR3 is TGCGCCAGCAGTGAATCAGGACTAGCGCACTCCTACGAGCAGTACTTC.

The gene calls are TRBV6-2 or TRBV6-3 and TRBJ2-7; D is unresolved. V was pared by 7 bases and J by 2 bases, with 18 bases between. CDR3 length equals 15 residues. CDR1 and CDR2 from the germline V gene are MNHEY and SVGEGT. CDR3 sequence reads: CASITVTDPPYEQYF. The CDR3 coding sequence is TGTGCCAGCATCACCGTGACGGACCCCCCCTACGAGCAGTACTTC.

There are many counts of this clonotype. The chain links TRBV29-1 to TRBJ1-1; the D gene is possibly TRBD1 (5 bases). The V end was cut by 3 bases, the J end by 2 bases, with 10 bases between. The germline V gene has CDR1 SQVTM and CDR2 ANQGSEA. CDR3 length: 13 residues. CDR3 loop: CSVEGTFNTEAFF. The CDR3 DNA is TGCAGCGTTGAGGGGACCTTTAACACTGAAGCTTTCTTT.

Ten or more counts support this clonotype. The rearrangement uses TRBV20-1 and TRBJ2-2; 8 bases agree with TRBD2. The germline gives CDR1 DFQATT, CDR2 SNEGSKA (reference sequence). J was trimmed by 1 base and V by 5 bases; bases with no gene match: 3. The CDR3 sequence is 14 residues long. The CDR3 sequence: CSALSGVNTGELFF. In DNA, the CDR3 is TGCAGTGCTCTTAGCGGGGTGAACACCGGGGAGCTGTTTTTT.

This clonotype was detected only a few times. This chain links TRBV12-3 or TRBV12-4 with TRBJ2-2; 12 nucleotides align to TRBD2. The CDR3 totals 16 residues. V lost 6 bases and J lost 0; bases outside the gene matches: 2. DNA of the CDR3: TGTGCCAGCAGGACTAGCGGGGGAGCGAACACCGGGGAGCTGTTTTTT. It yields the protein CASRTSGGANTGELFF.

This clonotype was seen a handful of times. The chain's CDR3 is CATRMGRTDTQYF. The DNA of the CDR3 is TGTGCCACCCGCATGGGGCGGACAGATACGCAGTATTTT. The gene calls are TRBV7-2 and TRBJ2-3, with a possible D match to TRBD1 (5 bases). Germline-derived CDR1 and CDR2 are SGHTA and FQGNSA. V was clipped by 10 bases and J by 3 bases, with 14 bases between them. The CDR3 is 13 amino acids.